This T cell receptor (beta chain) was observed in a study of response to subunit inactivated influenza vaccine (dated 2018 in TCRdb). A note on the overall study: Deep quantitative profiling of the T cell receptor repertoire was used in the study to follow responses to a trivalent subunit inactivated influenza vaccine. General study outcomes and caveats: The authors suggested that each seasonal influenza vaccination may recruit only a limited number of new T cells.

Preparation of the library involved RT-PCR. The data were produced on an Illumina HiSeq 2500. TCRdb handled the public reads itself, with Q25 trimming in fastp and clone calling in MiXCR, and kept productive beta chains. All rows with the same CDR3 protein become a single entry with the most common DNA and genes. Here the sample has roughly 700,000 distinct CDR3 sequences; around 14% occur a single time. The top ten clonotypes cover 9.5% to 13% of the sample. Worth noting for this clonotype: Its cognate antigen has yet to be identified. Base qualities are not at hand, and no much larger clone is one base apart.

The sample was PBMCs from blood, taken about 13 days after vaccination. The clonotype comes from a man in his forties or fifties who received an inactivated influenza vaccine. Donor details come from another sample of the same person, matched by shared clones.

The bases read TGTGCCAGTAGTATCACTAGCGGGGGGTTGGACAATGAGCAGTTCTTC. Translation gives CASSITSGGLDNEQFF. The receptor chain draws on TRBV19 and TRBJ2-1; the junction holds 12 bases that match TRBD2. The CDR3 runs 16 residues from the cysteine to the phenylalanine. CDR3 DNA only is kept here, 48 bases in frame from base 1. The germline V gene (reference sequence) supplies CDR1 LNHDA and CDR2 SQIVND. From V the trimming removes 3 bases and from J it removes 5 bases, while the gene matches leave 5 bases of the junction unaccounted for.